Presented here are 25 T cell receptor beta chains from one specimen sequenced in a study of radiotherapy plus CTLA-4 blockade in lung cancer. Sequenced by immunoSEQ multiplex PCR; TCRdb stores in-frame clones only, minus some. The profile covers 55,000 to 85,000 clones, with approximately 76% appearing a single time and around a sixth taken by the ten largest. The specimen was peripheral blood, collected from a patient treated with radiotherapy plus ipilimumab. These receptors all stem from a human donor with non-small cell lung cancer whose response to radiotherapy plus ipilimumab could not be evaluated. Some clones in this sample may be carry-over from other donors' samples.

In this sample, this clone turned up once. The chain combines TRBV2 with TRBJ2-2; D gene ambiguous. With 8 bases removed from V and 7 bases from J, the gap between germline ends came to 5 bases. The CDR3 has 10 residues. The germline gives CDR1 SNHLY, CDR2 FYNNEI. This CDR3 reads CASGDGELFF. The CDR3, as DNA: TGTGCCAGCGGAGACGGGGAGCTGTTTTTT.

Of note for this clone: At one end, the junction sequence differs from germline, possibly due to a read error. CDR3 protein: CASSLESRQGSF. In DNA form, the CDR3 reads TGTGCCAGCAGCTTAGAGAGCCGACAGGGCTCGTTT. The chain is built from TRBV7-9 and TRBJ1-4; 7 bases line up with TRBD1. This CDR3 has 12 amino acids. Looked up from germline, CDR1 is SEHNR and CDR2 is FQNEAQ (reference sequence).

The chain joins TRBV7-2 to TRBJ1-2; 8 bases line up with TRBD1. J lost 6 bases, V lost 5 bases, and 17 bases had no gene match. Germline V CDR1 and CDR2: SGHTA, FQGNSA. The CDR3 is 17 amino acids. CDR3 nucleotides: TGTGCCAGCAGCCCCGTAGGACAGGGTACCACCACCCATGGCTACACCTTC. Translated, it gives CASSPVGQGTTTHGYTF.

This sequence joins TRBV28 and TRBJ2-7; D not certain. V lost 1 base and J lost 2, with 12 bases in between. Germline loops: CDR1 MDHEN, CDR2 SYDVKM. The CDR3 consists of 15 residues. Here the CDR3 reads CASSLSPTQTYEQYF. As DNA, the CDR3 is TGTGCCAGCAGTTTATCCCCGACACAGACCTACGAGCAGTACTTC. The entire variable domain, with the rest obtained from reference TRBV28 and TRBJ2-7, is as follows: DVKVTQSSRYLVKRTGEKVFLECVQDMDHENMFWYRQDPGLGLRLIYFSYDVKMKEKGDIPEGYSVSREKKERFSLILESASTNQTSMYLCASSLSPTQTYEQYFGPGTRLTVT.

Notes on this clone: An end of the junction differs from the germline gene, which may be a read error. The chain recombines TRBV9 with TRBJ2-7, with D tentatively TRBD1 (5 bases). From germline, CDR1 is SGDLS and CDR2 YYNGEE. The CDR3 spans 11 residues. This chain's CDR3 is CASSGRVRTGF. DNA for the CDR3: TGTGCCAGCAGCGGCAGGGTCCGTACAGGCTTC.

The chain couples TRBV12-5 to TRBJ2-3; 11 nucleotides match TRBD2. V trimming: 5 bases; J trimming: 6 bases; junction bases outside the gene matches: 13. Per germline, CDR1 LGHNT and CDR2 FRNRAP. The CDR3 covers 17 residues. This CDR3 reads CASGSGLAGGESDTQYF. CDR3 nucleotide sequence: TGTGCTAGTGGTAGCGGACTAGCGGGCGGGGAGTCGGATACGCAGTATTTT.

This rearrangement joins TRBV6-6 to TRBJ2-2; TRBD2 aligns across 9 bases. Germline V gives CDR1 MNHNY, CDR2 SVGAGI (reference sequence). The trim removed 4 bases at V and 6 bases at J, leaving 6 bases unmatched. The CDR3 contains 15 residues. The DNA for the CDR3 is TGTGCCAGCAGTTTCGGCGGGGGGGCCCCCGGGGAGCTGTTTTTT. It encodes CASSFGGGAPGELFF.

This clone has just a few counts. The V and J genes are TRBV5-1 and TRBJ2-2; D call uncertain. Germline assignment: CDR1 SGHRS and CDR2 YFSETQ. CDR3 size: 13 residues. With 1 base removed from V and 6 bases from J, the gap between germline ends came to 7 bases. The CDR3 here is CASSLLSAGELFF. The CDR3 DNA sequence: TGCGCCAGCAGCTTGCTATCCGCCGGGGAGCTGTTTTTT.

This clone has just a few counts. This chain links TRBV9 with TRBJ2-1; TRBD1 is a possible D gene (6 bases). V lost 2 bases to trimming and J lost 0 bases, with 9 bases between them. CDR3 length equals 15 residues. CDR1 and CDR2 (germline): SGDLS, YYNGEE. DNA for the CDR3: TGTGCCAGCAGCGTCGACAGGAGCTCCTACAATGAGCAGTTCTTC. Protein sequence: CASSVDRSSYNEQFF. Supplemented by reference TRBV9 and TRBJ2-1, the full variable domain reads DSGVTQTPKHLITATGQRVTLRCSPRSGDLSVYWYQQSLDQGLQFLIQYYNGEERAKGNILERFSAQQFPDLHSELNLSSLELGDSALYFCASSVDRSSYNEQFFGPGTRLTVL.

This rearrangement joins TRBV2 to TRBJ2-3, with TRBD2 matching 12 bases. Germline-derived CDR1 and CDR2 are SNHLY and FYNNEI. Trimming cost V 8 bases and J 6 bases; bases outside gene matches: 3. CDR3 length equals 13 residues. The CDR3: CASGLAGPDTQYF. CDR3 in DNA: TGTGCCAGCGGACTAGCGGGGCCGGATACGCAGTATTTT.

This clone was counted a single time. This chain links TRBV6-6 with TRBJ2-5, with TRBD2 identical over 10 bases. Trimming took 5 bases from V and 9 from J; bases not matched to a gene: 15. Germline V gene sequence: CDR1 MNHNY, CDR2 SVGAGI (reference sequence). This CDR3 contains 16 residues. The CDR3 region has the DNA TGTGCCAGCAGTCAAACCCCTTCTAGCGGGGGAAGGTCCCAGTACTTC. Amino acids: CASSQTPSSGGRSQYF.

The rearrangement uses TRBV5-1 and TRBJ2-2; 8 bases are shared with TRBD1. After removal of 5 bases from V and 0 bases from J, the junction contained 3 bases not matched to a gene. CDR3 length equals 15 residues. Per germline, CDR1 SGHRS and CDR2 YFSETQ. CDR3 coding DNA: TGCGCCAGCAGTTACAGGGGGTCGAACACCGGGGAGCTGTTTTTT. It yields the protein CASSYRGSNTGELFF.

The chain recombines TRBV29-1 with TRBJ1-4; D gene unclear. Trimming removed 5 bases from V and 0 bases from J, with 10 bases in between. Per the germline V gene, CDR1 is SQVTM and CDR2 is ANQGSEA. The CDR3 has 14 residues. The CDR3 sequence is CSVSHRTTNEKLFF. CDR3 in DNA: TGCAGCGTTAGCCACCGTACAACTAATGAAAAACTGTTTTTT.

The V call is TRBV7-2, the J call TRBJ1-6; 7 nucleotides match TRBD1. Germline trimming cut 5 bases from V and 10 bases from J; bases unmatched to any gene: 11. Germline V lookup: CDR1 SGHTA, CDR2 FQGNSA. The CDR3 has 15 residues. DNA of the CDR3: TGTGCCAGCAGCCTGCAACAGGGGTTTCAGTCACCCCTCCACTTT. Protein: CASSLQQGFQSPLHF.

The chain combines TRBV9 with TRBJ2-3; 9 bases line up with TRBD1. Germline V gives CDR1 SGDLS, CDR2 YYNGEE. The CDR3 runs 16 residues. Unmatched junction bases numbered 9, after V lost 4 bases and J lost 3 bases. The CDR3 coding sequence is TGTGCCAGCAGCTCCCCAACAGGGGGCGGAACAGATACGCAGTATTTT. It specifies CASSSPTGGGTDTQYF. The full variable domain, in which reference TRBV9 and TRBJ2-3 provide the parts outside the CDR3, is DSGVTQTPKHLITATGQRVTLRCSPRSGDLSVYWYQQSLDQGLQFLIQYYNGEERAKGNILERFSAQQFPDLHSELNLSSLELGDSALYFCASSSPTGGGTDTQYFGPGTRLTVL.

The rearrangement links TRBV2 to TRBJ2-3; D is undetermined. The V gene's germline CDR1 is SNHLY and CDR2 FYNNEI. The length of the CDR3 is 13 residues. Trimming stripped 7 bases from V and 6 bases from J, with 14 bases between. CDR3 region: CASTLPFMDTQYF. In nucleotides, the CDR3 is TGTGCCAGCACCCTTCCTTTTATGGATACGCAGTATTTT.

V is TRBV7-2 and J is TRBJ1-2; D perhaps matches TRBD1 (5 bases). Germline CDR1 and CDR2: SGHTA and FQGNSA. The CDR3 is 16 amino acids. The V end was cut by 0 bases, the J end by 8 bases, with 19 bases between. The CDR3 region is CASSLASGSRAVGYTF. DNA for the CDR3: TGTGCCAGCAGCTTAGCGTCAGGCTCCAGGGCCGTAGGCTACACCTTC.

The CDR3 DNA sequence: TGCGCCAGCAGCTGGACAGGGGGGAGATCAGATACGCAGTATTTT. Its translation is CASSWTGGRSDTQYF. The chain links TRBV5-1 to TRBJ2-3, with 10 nucleotides matching TRBD1. The V and J ends lost 3 bases and 4 bases, in that order; junction bases with no gene match: 5. Germline CDR1 is SGHRS and CDR2 is YFSETQ. The CDR3 consists of 15 residues.

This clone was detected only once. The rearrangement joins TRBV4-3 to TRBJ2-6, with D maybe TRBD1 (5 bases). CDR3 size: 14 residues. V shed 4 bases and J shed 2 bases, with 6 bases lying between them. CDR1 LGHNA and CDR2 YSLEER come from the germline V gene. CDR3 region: CASSPRAGANVLTF. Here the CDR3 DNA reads TGCGCCAGCAGCCCCAGGGCTGGGGCCAACGTCCTGACTTTC.

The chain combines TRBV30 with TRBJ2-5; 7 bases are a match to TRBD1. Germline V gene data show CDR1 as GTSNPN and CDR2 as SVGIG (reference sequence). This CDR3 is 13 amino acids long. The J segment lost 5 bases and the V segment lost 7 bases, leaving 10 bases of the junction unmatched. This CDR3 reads CASPGQGVETQYF. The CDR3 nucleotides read TGTGCCTCCCCGGGCCAGGGGGTTGAGACCCAGTACTTC.

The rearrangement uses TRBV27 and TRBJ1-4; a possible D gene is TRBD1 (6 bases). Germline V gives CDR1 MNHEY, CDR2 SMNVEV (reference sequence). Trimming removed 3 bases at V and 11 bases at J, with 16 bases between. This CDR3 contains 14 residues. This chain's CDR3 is CASSLNSGTQKLFF. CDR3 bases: TGTGCCAGCAGTTTGAATTCCGGGACACAGAAACTGTTTTTT.

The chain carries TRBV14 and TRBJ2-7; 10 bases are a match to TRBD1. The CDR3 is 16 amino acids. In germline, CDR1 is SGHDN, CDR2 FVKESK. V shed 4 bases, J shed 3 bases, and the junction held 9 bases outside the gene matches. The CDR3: CASSPISRDRGYEQYF. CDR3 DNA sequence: TGTGCCAGCAGCCCGATAAGCCGGGACAGGGGCTACGAGCAGTACTTC.

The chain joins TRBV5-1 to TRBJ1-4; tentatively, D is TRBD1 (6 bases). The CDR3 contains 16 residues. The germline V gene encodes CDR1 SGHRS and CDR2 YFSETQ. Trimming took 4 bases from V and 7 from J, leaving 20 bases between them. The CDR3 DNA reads TGCGCCAGCAGCAACGACGCCGGGACACCTTTTGAAAAACTGTTTTTT. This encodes CASSNDAGTPFEKLFF.

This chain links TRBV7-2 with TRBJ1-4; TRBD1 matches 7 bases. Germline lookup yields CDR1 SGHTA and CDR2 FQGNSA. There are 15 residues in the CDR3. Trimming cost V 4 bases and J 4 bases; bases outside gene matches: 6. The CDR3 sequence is CASSSRRGSNEKLFF. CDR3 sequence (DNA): TGTGCCAGCAGCTCACGCAGGGGGAGTAATGAAAAACTGTTTTTT.

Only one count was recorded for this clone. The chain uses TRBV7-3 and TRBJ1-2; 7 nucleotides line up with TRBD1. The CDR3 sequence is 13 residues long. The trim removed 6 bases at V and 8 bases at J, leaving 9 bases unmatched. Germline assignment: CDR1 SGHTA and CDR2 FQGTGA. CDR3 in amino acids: CASRGQGVGGYTF. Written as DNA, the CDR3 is TGTGCCAGCAGAGGCCAGGGGGTTGGGGGCTACACCTTC.